This T cell receptor (beta chain) was profiled in a study of T cell repertoires in cytomegalovirus infection (dated by TCRdb to between 2017 and 2020). In terms of the full investigation: Because public TCR beta signatures pointed to carriage of CMV infection together with the matching HLA type, the HLA type of each donor mattered for the analysis. General findings and caveats noted by the study authors: In both this cohort and an independent roughly 330-donor cohort, the cumulative frequency of public TCR beta family members distinguished carriers of CMV infection plus the relevant HLA type. The ex vivo response was dominated by HLA-C-restricted CMV-specific TCR beta clonotypes, which also provided the single most frequent clonotype in two of eight donors.

This clonotype was detected a few times. This clone's antigen is unknown. Per-base quality was not reported, and no clone a single base away is much larger than it. V sheds 4 bases and J sheds 6 bases, leaving 16 bases between their ends. Reading from cysteine to phenylalanine, the CDR3 counts 14 amino acids. CDR3 DNA only is kept here, 42 bases in frame from base 1. CDR1 and CDR2 were assigned from the germline V gene as SQVTM and ANQGSEA. This sample was sequenced with an Illumina HiSeq 1500. TCRdb ran its own pipeline on the public reads, namely fastp trimming at Q25 and MiXCR clone calling, and kept in-frame beta chains. Rows merge per CDR3 protein into single entries with the most common DNA and genes. The sample data list around 740,000 distinct CDR3 sequences, and roughly a third of these were observed just once. About 2.8% of the sample belongs to the ten largest clones.

The sequence was obtained from a human donor in good health (CMV status not recorded). Some clones in this sample may be carry-over from other donors' samples. The sample was PBMCs. The chain uses TRBV29-1 and TRBJ2-1, and possibly TRBD2, on 5 matching bases. Here the CDR3 is given as CSVVSAKNLNEQFF. The DNA sequence is as follows: TGCAGCGTTGTTAGCGCCAAGAACCTCAATGAGCAGTTCTTC.